Sequencing of this T cell receptor (beta chain) was carried out in a study of blood T cell repertoires in COVID-19. V lost 5 bases and J lost 4; bases outside the gene matches: 5. Looked up from germline, CDR1 is SEHNR and CDR2 is FQNEAQ (reference sequence). The CDR3 spans 14 residues. Libraries were prepared by immunoSEQ multiplex PCR; TCRdb keeps only in-frame clonotypes and omits some of them. The sample has some 370,000 clones, around 87% seen once; the top ten hold around 9.3%. The TCR sequence derives from a woman under 40 with COVID-19, enrolled during active disease. V is TRBV7-9 and J is TRBJ2-7; TRBD2 matches 10 bases. The source material was peripheral blood. In DNA, the CDR3 is TGTGCCAGCAGCAAGCGGGAGGGGACATACGAGCAGTACTTC. Encoded protein: CASSKREGTYEQYF. The full variable domain, in which reference TRBV7-9 and TRBJ2-7 provide the parts outside the CDR3, is DTGVSQNPRHKITKRGQNVTFRCDPISEHNRLYWYRQTLGQGPEFLTYFQNEAQLEKSRLLSDRFSAERPKGSFSTLEIQRTEQGDSAMYLCASSKREGTYEQYFGPGTRLTVT.